The 9 T cell receptor beta chains reported below all come from one sample, sequenced in a study of shared clonotypes between healthy human individuals (dated by TCRdb to about 2020). Libraries were built with the immunoSEQ multiplex PCR assay. In its TCRdb copy, this immuneACCESS table keeps in-frame sequences only and misses some clones. Where compared with another copy, unresolved V genes explain less than half of these, and the others have no known cause. The sample profile shows over a million clones; approximately 96% of them were found once. Approximately 1.1% of the sample is held by the ten biggest clonotypes. Sequenced sample: naive CD4+ T cells sorted from blood. Per the publication, the cell subset or site label means: CD45RA+ positively selected. All receptors derive from a young man in good health.

The chain links TRBV5-1 to TRBJ2-2; a weak D match, TRBD2 (6 bases). Looked up from germline, CDR1 is SGHRS and CDR2 is YFSETQ. Trimming took off 5 bases at V and 0 bases at J, with 11 bases between the two ends. The CDR3 runs to 15 residues. Written as DNA, the CDR3 is TGCGCCAGCAGTAGTGCGGGAACGAACACCGGGGAGCTGTTTTTT. This encodes CASSSAGTNTGELFF.

The gene calls are TRBV27 and TRBJ1-5; a possible D gene is TRBD1 (5 bases). The V gene lost 8 bases and the J gene lost 5 bases, with 16 bases spanning the gap. Germline-derived CDR1 and CDR2 are MNHEY and SMNVEV (reference sequence). This CDR3 region has 14 residues. As DNA, the CDR3 is TGTGCCAGCGGTAAGAATCAGGGCGATCAGCCCCAGCATTTT. Protein product: CASGKNQGDQPQHF.

This chain connects TRBV19 to TRBJ2-1; D might be TRBD1 (5 bases). Germline V lookup: CDR1 LNHDA, CDR2 SQIVND (reference sequence). The ends were cut back, 7 bases at V and 3 bases at J, with 13 bases in the middle. The CDR3 spans 14 residues. This CDR3 is CASTPGYGYNEQFF. In nucleotides, the CDR3 is TGTGCCAGTACGCCAGGGTACGGCTACAATGAGCAGTTCTTC.

V and J are TRBV4-3 and TRBJ2-6; D is unresolved. The V end lost 4 bases, the J end lost 4 bases, and 8 bases lay between the germline ends. CDR1 LGHNA and CDR2 YSLEER come from the germline V gene. There are 14 residues in the CDR3. CDR3 residues: CASSPFTGANVLTF. CDR3 sequence (DNA): TGCGCCAGCAGCCCCTTCACAGGGGCCAACGTCCTGACTTTC.

This chain uses TRBV5-4 with TRBJ2-4; D might be TRBD1 or TRBD2, each matching 5 bases. This CDR3 contains 16 residues. V lost 0 bases to trimming and J lost 0 bases, with 10 bases between them. Germline assignment: CDR1 SGHNT and CDR2 YYREEE (reference sequence). The CDR3 region is CASSLAGDLAKNIQYF. CDR3 coding DNA: TGTGCCAGCAGCTTGGCTGGGGACCTAGCCAAAAACATTCAGTACTTC.

The rearrangement uses TRBV28 and TRBJ2-7; D is unresolved. V lost 3 bases, J lost 0 bases, and 12 bases lay in between. CDR1 and CDR2 (germline): MDHEN, SYDVKM. This CDR3 comprises 15 residues. CDR3 in amino acids: CASSFWTAASYEQYF. CDR3 sequence (DNA): TGTGCCAGCAGTTTCTGGACGGCAGCCTCCTACGAGCAGTACTTC.

This clone has just one count. The CDR3 region has the DNA TGCAGCGTACAGGGGTACGGTTCCTACGAGCAGTACTTC. Protein: CSVQGYGSYEQYF. The V and J genes are TRBV29-1 and TRBJ2-7; 7 positions agree with TRBD1. Germline lookup yields CDR1 SQVTM and CDR2 ANQGSEA. Trimming at V came to 6 bases and at J to 1 base, leaving 6 bases not matched to a gene. The CDR3 totals 13 residues.

This clone was seen once. This chain links TRBV5-1 with TRBJ2-7; TRBD2 matches at 7 bases. Germline V gene lookup returns CDR1 SGHRS and CDR2 YFSETQ. The CDR3 covers 14 residues. The ends lost 3 bases at V and 7 bases at J; junction bases unmatched: 10. The CDR3 here is CASSSLGGSREQYF. CDR3 bases: TGCGCCAGCAGCTCCCTGGGCGGGAGTAGAGAGCAGTACTTC.

The chain couples TRBV5-6 to TRBJ2-7, with TRBD2 identical over 7 bases. The CDR3 is 14 residues long. The germline gives CDR1 SGHDT, CDR2 YYEEEE. Trimming at V came to 3 bases and at J to 4 bases, leaving 7 bases not matched to a gene. The DNA for the CDR3 is TGTGCCAGCAGCTACCGACTAGCCCCTTACGAGCAGTACTTC. It is translated as CASSYRLAPYEQYF.